This T cell receptor (beta chain) derives from a study of blood T cell repertoires in COVID-19. Germline V lookup: CDR1 SGHRS, CDR2 YFSETQ. The junction had 3 bases not matched to a gene; V was cut back by 4 bases and J by 1 base. This CDR3 contains 15 residues. In terms of age and location, participants ranged from about 18 to 95 years and lived in around 22 US areas. In the original analysis: The assay estimated nucleated cells by amplifying reference gene primers. TCRdb keeps only in-frame clones here, not all; method: immunoSEQ multiplex PCR. V and J calls and clone size are those listed in that table; D and trimming were worked out from the DNA. The repertoire includes under 500,000 clones, 70% to 90% of them detected once, and under 2% sits in the top ten.

The gene calls are TRBV5-1 and TRBJ2-1; the match to TRBD1 covers 9 bases. Material: PBMCs or T cells enriched from blood (not recorded which). This TCR derives from a woman aged 18-29 years with acute COVID-19. As DNA, the CDR3 is TGCGCCAGCAGCACCGGGACAGGGTCCTACAATGAGCAGTTCTTC. Translation gives CASSTGTGSYNEQFF.